These 12 T cell receptor beta chains were all obtained from the same sample, sequenced in a study of glioma-infiltrating T cells. Amplification of TCR alpha and beta CDR3 regions from RNA used iRepertoire nested multiplex PCR. One entry per CDR3 protein, called by TCRdb with MiXCR from the multiplex PCR reads. The sample holds around 390,000 distinct CDR3 sequences, 35% to 45% seen once. Material: glioma tissue, nonneoplastic brain tissue, or PBMCs (not recorded which). These receptors all come from a human donor with low-grade glioma or glioblastoma, undergoing nonglioma brain surgery, or in good health (not recorded which).

The chain carries TRBV4-2 and TRBJ2-7; 10 bases fit TRBD2. With 3 bases clipped from V and 7 bases from J, the junction kept 12 bases outside the gene matches. The germline V gene has CDR1 LGHNA and CDR2 YNFKEQ. The length of the CDR3 is 16 residues. The CDR3 sequence: CASSQEVAGGYNEQYF. The CDR3 region has the DNA TGTGCCAGCAGCCAGGAAGTAGCGGGAGGCTACAATGAGCAGTACTTC.

In this sample, this clonotype turned up a few times. V gene TRBV14 combines with J gene TRBJ2-5; 7 nucleotides line up with TRBD1. With 6 bases clipped from V and 4 bases from J, the junction kept 5 bases outside the gene matches. The CDR3 spans 13 residues. The germline V gene encodes CDR1 SGHDN and CDR2 FVKESK. CDR3 nucleotide sequence: TGTGCCAGCAGGTCGACAGGGCGAGAGACCCAGTACTTC. It encodes CASRSTGRETQYF.

Comment on this clonotype: This could be a read error, since a much larger clone is one nucleotide away. The rearrangement joins TRBV28 to TRBJ2-7; D perhaps matches TRBD2 (6 bases). Trimming pared 2 bases from V and 5 bases from J, leaving 19 bases between. Germline V CDR1 and CDR2: MDHEN, SYDVKM. CDR3 length: 16 residues. As DNA, the CDR3 is TGTGCCAGCAGTTTAGCCGGGAGCCGGGAGTCCCACGAGCAGTACTTC. It translates to CASSLAGSRESHEQYF.

The chain combines TRBV5-1 with TRBJ2-7, with D tentatively TRBD1 (6 bases). The CDR3 has 12 residues. The germline gives CDR1 SGHRS, CDR2 YFSETQ. The V and J ends lost 5 bases and 7 bases respectively, with 13 bases between them. The CDR3 spells CASRGDTPEQYF. The DNA for the CDR3 is TGCGCCAGCAGGGGGGACACCCCGGAGCAGTACTTC.

About this clonotype itself: The junction does not match germline at one end; this may be a read error. The J gene is TRBJ2-3, the V gene TRBV2; TRBD1 agrees at 7 bases. The length of the CDR3 is 16 residues. Germline CDR1 reads SNHLY; CDR2 reads FYNNEI. CDR3 bases: TGTGCCAGCAGTTTTGGGACAGCGTCTAGCAGAGATACGCAGTATTTT. It is translated as CASSFGTASSRDTQYF.

The table lists this clonotype with a few counts. The chain uses TRBV20-1 and TRBJ2-7, with TRBD2 matching 8 bases. The length of the CDR3 is 14 residues. From germline, CDR1 is DFQATT and CDR2 SNEGSKA (reference sequence). Germline trimming cut 3 bases from V and 4 bases from J; bases unmatched to any gene: 8. This CDR3 reads CSARAGGRFYEQYF. The DNA of the CDR3 is TGCAGTGCTAGGGCGGGAGGACGATTTTACGAGCAGTACTTC.

This clonotype was seen a single time. The rearrangement uses TRBV4-3 and TRBJ2-2; 9 bases align to TRBD2. V lost 4 bases and J lost 4; bases outside the gene matches: 7. CDR3 length: 16 amino acids. Germline CDR1 is LGHNA and CDR2 is YSLEER. The CDR3 DNA sequence: TGCGCCAGCAGCCGCGGGACTAGCAGGAGCACCGGGGAGCTGTTTTTT. Amino acids: CASSRGTSRSTGELFF.

At least ten counts were recorded for this clonotype. This chain joins TRBV20-1 and TRBJ1-1; 8 nucleotides match TRBD1. Trimming removed 3 bases from V and 5 bases from J; junction bases left unmatched: 5. The CDR3 runs to 13 residues. Germline loops: CDR1 DFQATT, CDR2 SNEGSKA (reference sequence). This CDR3 is CSARGQVDTEAFF. The CDR3 region has the DNA TGCAGTGCTAGGGGACAGGTTGATACTGAAGCTTTCTTT.

As regards this clonotype: A much more abundant neighbour one base away suggests this may be a read error. The chain joins TRBV20-1 to TRBJ2-3; 7 bases fit TRBD2. In germline, CDR1 is DFQATT, CDR2 SNEGSKA (reference sequence). The CDR3 runs to 16 residues. The junction had 15 bases not matched to a gene; V was cut back by 6 bases and J by 3 bases. This CDR3 reads CSATGPAGTVTDTQYF. As DNA, the CDR3 is TGCAGTGCCACGGGACCAGCGGGAACGGTTACAGATACGCAGTATTTT.

The genes are TRBV29-1 and TRBJ2-3, with 8 bases aligning to TRBD2. V was clipped by 0 bases and J by 4 bases; unmatched bases: 9. The CDR3 spans 16 residues. CDR1 is SQVTM, CDR2 ANQGSEA, per germline. This CDR3 reads CSVEDGSGRGADTQYF. CDR3 DNA: TGCAGCGTTGAAGATGGGAGCGGGAGAGGCGCAGATACGCAGTATTTT.

J is TRBJ2-1 and V is TRBV4-3; 7 nucleotides agree with TRBD1. The ends lost 0 bases at V and 3 bases at J; junction bases unmatched: 5. Germline V gives CDR1 LGHNA, CDR2 YSLEER. The CDR3 runs 16 residues. The CDR3 DNA is TGCGCCAGCAGCCAAGAACCGACAGGGAGCTACAATGAGCAGTTCTTC. It translates to CASSQEPTGSYNEQFF.

This clonotype was seen at least ten times. The chain employs TRBV6-1 and TRBJ2-1; D tentatively reads TRBD1 or TRBD2 (5 bases each). This CDR3 contains 14 residues. V lost 5 bases, J lost 3 bases, and 11 bases lay in between. Per germline, CDR1 MNHNS and CDR2 SASEGT. The CDR3 here is CASSPGTLYNEQFF. The CDR3 bases are TGTGCCAGCAGTCCCGGGACCCTCTACAATGAGCAGTTCTTC.